The clone carrying this TCR beta chain was picked up many times. Its antigen remains unknown. Each CDR3 protein gets one entry after TCRdb re-called the 5' RACE reads with MiXCR. The data contain just over 300,000 distinct CDR3 sequences, approximately 3.9% of them singletons. The data were obtained in a study of T cells after yellow fever vaccination. Regarding the study as a whole: Contaminating bulk clonotypes could be abundant in FACS-sorted repertoires. Primary-vaccination clones mostly resurfaced post-booster (roughly 97% CD4, around 88% CD8).

CDR3 length: 12 residues. Germline values: CDR1 LNHNV, CDR2 YYDKDF (reference sequence). The trim removed 3 bases at V and 5 bases at J, leaving 0 bases unmatched. The sample in question was PBMCs, obtained on the day of the yellow fever booster vaccination. The genes are TRBV15 and TRBJ2-5; 7 positions match TRBD2. This sequence originates from a man younger than 30 who received the YFV17D yellow fever vaccine. The DNA of the CDR3 is TGTGCCACCAGCAGGGGAGGGGAGACCCAGTACTTC. Translated, it gives CATSRGGETQYF.